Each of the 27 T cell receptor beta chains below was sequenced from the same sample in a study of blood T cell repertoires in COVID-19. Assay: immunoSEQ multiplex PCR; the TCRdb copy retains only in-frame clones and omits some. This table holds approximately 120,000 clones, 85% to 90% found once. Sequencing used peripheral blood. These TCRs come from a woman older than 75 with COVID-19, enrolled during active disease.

In DNA, the CDR3 is TGCGCCAGCAGCTCGGACAGGGGGTTCGCTGAAGCTTTCTTT. Translation: CASSSDRGFAEAFF. J is TRBJ1-1 and V is TRBV5-1; 10 nucleotides match TRBD1. The V gene end was trimmed by 3 bases and the J gene end by 6 bases; junction bases not matched to a gene: 5. The CDR3 length is 14 residues. Germline loops: CDR1 SGHRS, CDR2 YFSETQ.

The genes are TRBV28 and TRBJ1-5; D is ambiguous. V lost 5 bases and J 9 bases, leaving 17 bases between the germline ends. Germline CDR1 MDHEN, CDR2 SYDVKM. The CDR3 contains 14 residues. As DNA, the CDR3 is TGTGCCAGCAGTCTCGACCCAAAGCGGGGGCCCCAGCATTTT. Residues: CASSLDPKRGPQHF.

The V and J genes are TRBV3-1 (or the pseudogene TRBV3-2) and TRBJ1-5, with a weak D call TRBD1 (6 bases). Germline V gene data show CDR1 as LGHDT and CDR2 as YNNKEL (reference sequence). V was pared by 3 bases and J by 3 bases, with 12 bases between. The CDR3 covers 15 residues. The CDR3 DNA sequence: TGTGCCAGCAGCCATTCGACAGGTGACAATCAGCCCCAGCATTTT. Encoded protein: CASSHSTGDNQPQHF.

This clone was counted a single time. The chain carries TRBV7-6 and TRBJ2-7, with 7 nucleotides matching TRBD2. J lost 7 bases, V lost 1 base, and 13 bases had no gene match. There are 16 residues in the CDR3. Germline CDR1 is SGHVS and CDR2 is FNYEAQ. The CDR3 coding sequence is TGTGCCAGCAGCTTAGACGCGGGAGATGGGGTTAGGGAGCAGTACTTC. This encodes CASSLDAGDGVREQYF.

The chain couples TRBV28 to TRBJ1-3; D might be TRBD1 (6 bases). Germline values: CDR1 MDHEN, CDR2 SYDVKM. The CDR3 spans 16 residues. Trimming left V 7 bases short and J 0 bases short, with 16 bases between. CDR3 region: CASKIRDTFSGNTIYF. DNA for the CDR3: TGTGCCAGCAAAATCCGGGACACCTTCTCTGGAAACACCATATATTTT.

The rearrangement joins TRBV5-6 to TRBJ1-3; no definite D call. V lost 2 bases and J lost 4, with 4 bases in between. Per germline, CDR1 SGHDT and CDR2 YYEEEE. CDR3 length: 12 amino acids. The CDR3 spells CASSFSGNTIYF. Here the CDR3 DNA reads TGTGCCAGCAGCTTTAGCGGAAACACCATATATTTT.

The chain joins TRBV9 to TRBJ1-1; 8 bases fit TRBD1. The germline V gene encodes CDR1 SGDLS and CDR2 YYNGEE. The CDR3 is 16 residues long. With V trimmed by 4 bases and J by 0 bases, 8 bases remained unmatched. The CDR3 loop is CASSNRQGPMNTEAFF. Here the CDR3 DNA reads TGTGCCAGCAGCAATCGACAGGGGCCAATGAACACTGAAGCTTTCTTT.

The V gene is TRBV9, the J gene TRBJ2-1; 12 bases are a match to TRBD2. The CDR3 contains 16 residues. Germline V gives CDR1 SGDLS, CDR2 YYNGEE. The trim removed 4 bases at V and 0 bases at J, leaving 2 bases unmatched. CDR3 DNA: TGTGCCAGCAGCCTGGGACTAGCGGGCTCCTACAATGAGCAGTTCTTC. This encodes CASSLGLAGSYNEQFF.

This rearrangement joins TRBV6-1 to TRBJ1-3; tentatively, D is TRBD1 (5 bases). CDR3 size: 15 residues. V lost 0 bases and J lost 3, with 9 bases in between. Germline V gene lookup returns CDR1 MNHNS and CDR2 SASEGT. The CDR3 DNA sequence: TGTGCCAGCAGTGAAGCGGAGGGGCTTGGAAACACCATATATTTT. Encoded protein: CASSEAEGLGNTIYF.

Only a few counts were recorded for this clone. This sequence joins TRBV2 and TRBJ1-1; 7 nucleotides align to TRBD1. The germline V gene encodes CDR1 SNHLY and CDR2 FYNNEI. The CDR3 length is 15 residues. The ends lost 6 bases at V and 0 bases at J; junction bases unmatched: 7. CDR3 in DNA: TGTGCCAGCAGGGGACAGTCTGTCATGAACACTGAAGCTTTCTTT. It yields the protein CASRGQSVMNTEAFF.

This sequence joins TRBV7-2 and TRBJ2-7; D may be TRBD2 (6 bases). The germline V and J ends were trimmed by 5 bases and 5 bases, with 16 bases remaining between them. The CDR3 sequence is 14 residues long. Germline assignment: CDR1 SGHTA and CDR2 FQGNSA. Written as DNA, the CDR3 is TGTGCCAGCAGCCACGGGATGGGGGGAAACGAGCAGTACTTC. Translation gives CASSHGMGGNEQYF.

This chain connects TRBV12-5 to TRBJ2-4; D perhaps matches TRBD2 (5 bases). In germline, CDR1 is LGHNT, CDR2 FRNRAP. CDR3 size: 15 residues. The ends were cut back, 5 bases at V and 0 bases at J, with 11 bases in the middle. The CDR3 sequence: CASGTGVEAKNIQYF. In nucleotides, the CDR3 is TGTGCTAGTGGTACCGGGGTGGAAGCCAAAAACATTCAGTACTTC.

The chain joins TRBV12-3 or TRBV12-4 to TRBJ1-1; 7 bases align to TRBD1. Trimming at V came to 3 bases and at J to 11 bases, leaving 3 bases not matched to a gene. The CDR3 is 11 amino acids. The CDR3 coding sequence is TGTGCCAGCAGTTTGACAGGGTATGCTTTCTTT. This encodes CASSLTGYAFF.

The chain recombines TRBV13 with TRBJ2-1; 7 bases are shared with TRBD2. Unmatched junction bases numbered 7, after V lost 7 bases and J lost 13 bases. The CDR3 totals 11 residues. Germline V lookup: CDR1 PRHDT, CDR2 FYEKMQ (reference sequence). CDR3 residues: CASTGGTRQFF. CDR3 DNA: TGTGCCAGCACCGGGGGGACCCGACAGTTCTTC.

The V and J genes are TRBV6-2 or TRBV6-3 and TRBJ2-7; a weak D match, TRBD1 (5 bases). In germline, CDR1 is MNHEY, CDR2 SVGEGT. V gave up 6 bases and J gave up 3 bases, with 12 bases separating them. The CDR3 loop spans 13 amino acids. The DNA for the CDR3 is TGTGCCAGCAGCCGACAGACAGTCTACGAGCAGTACTTC. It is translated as CASSRQTVYEQYF.

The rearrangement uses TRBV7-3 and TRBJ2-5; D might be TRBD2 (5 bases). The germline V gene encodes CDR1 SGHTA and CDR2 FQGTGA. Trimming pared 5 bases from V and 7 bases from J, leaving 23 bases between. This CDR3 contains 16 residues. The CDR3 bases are TGTGCCAGCAGCCCGCACCCGGACGGCTCAGCGGCGACCCAGTACTTC. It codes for CASSPHPDGSAATQYF.

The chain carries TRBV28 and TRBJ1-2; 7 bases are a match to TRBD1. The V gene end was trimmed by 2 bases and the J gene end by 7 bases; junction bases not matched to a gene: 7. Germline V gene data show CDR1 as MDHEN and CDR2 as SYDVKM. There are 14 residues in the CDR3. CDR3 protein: CASSLEGALGGYTF. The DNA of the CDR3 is TGTGCCAGCAGTTTAGAGGGGGCGTTAGGTGGCTACACCTTC.

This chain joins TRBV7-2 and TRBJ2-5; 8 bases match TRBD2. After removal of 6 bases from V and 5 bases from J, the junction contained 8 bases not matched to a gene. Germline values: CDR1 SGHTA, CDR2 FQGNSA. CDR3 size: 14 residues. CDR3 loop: CASRLGSGGETQYF. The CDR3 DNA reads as TGTGCCAGCAGGTTGGGATCGGGAGGGGAGACCCAGTACTTC.

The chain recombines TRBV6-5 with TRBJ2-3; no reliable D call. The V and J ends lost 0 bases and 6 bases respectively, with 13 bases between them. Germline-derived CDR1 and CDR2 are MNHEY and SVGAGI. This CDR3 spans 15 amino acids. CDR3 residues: CASSYSEFTLDTQYF. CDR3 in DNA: TGTGCCAGCAGTTACTCAGAATTCACTTTGGATACGCAGTATTTT.

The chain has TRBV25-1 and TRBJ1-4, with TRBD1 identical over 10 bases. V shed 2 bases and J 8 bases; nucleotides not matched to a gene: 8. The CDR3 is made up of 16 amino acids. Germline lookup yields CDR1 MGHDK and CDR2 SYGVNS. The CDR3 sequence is CASSEGSGQGGEKLFF. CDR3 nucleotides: TGTGCCAGCAGTGAAGGGTCCGGACAGGGGGGGGAAAAACTGTTTTTT.

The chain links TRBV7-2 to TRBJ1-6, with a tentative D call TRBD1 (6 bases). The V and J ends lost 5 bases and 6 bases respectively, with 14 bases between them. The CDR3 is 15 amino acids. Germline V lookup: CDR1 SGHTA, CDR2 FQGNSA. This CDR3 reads CASSVGGASNSPLHF. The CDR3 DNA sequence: TGTGCCAGCAGCGTGGGGGGGGCGTCTAATTCACCCCTCCACTTT.

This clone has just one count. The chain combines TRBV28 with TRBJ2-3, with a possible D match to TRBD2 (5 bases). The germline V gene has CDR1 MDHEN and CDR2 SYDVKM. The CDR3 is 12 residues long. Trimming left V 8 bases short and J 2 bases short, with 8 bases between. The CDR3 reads CASEGNTDTQYF. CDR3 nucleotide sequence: TGTGCCAGCGAGGGAAACACAGATACGCAGTATTTT.

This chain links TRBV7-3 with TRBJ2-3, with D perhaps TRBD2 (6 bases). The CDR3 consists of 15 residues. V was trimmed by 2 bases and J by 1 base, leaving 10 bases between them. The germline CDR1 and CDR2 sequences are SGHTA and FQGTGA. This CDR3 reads CASSLVASGTDTQYF. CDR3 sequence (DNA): TGTGCCAGCAGCTTAGTTGCTAGCGGCACAGATACGCAGTATTTT.

CDR3 loop: CASSADREANTEAFF. DNA of the CDR3: TGTGCCAGTAGTGCTGACAGGGAGGCGAACACTGAAGCTTTCTTT. The chain employs TRBV19 and TRBJ1-1; 7 nucleotides agree with TRBD1. The CDR3 runs to 15 residues. V shed 5 bases and J 1 base; nucleotides not matched to a gene: 7. Germline-derived CDR1 and CDR2 are LNHDA and SQIVND (reference sequence).

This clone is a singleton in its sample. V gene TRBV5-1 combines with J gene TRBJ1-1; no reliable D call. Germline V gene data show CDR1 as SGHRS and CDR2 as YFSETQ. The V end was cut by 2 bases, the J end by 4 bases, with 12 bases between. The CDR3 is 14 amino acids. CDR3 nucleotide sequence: TGCGCCAGCAGCTTTACGGGGAGTGGCACTGAAGCTTTCTTT. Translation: CASSFTGSGTEAFF. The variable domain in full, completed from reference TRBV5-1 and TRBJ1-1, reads KAGVTQTPRYLIKTRGQQVTLSCSPISGHRSVSWYQQTPGQGLQFLFEYFSETQRNKGNFPGRFSGRQFSNSRSEMNVSTLELGDSALYLCASSFTGSGTEAFFGQGTRLTVV.

The CDR3 DNA reads as TGTGCCAGCAGCGTAGAGGGGCGACTAGCGGTGAACACCGGGGAGCTGTTTTTT. It codes for CASSVEGRLAVNTGELFF. The chain joins TRBV9 to TRBJ2-2, with TRBD2 matching 9 bases. The germline CDR1 and CDR2 sequences are SGDLS and YYNGEE. The CDR3 runs 18 residues. V lost 0 bases to trimming and J lost 1 base; unmatched junction nucleotides: 7.

The CDR3 reads CASSLAVPGLAGGTIEEQFF. CDR3 nucleotide sequence: TGCGCCAGCAGCTTGGCCGTCCCGGGACTAGCGGGAGGGACAATAGAAGAGCAGTTCTTC. The gene calls are TRBV5-1 and TRBJ2-1; the match to TRBD2 covers 16 bases. The CDR3 length is 20 residues. Germline V gene data show CDR1 as SGHRS and CDR2 as YFSETQ. The V and J ends lost 0 bases and 10 bases, in that order; junction bases with no gene match: 16.